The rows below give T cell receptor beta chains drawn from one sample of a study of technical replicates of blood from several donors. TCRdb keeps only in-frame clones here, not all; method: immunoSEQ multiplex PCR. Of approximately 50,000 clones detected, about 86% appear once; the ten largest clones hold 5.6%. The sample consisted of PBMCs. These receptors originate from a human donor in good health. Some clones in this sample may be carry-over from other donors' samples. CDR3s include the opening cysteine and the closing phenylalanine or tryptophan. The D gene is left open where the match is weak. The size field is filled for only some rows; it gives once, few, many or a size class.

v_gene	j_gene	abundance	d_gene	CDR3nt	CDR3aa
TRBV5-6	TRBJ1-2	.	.	TGTGCCAGCAGCTTGAGGGTGCGGACACTCGGAGGGAATGGCTACACCTTC	CASSLRVRTLGGNGYTF
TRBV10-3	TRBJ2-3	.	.	TGTGCCATCAGGGGAGCAGATACGCAGTATTTT	CAIRGADTQYF
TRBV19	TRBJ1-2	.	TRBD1	TGTGCCAGTAGTATAGCACTTACCCGTATCGGACAGGGTAAAAGTGGCTACACCTTC	CASSIALTRIGQGKSGYTF
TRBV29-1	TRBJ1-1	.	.	TGCAGCGTTGGAGCTACAGAGAACACTGAAGCTTTCTTT	CSVGATENTEAFF
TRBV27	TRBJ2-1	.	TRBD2	TGTGCCAGCAGTCCTAAGACTAGCGGACACAATGAGCAGTTCTTC	CASSPKTSGHNEQFF
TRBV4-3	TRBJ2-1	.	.	TGCGCCAGCAGCCAAGATATGGGGGGACAGTACAATGAGCAGTTCTTC	CASSQDMGGQYNEQFF
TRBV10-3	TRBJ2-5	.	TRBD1	TGTGCCATCAGTGAATGGGACAGGGGGCGAGAGACCCAGTACTTC	CAISEWDRGRETQYF
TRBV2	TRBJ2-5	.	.	TGTGCCAGCACTGGCCTGTCCAAAGAGACCCAGTACTTC	CASTGLSKETQYF
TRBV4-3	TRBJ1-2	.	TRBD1	TGCGCCAGCAGCCACCTCATCGACAGGGACTATGGCTACACCTTC	CASSHLIDRDYGYTF
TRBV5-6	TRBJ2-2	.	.	TGTGCCAGCAGCTTGGTTACATTCACCGGGGAGCTGTTTTTT	CASSLVTFTGELFF
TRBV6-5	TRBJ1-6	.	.	TGTGCCAGCAGGGAGACGGGAAATTCACCCCTCCACTTT	CASRETGNSPLHF
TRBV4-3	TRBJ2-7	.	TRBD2	TGCGCCAGCAGCCAAGGGACTAGAGGGCGTCTCGAGCAGTACTTC	CASSQGTRGRLEQYF
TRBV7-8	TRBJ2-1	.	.	TGTGCCAGCAGCTTGGTTGAGGGACTTTATGAGCAGTTCTTC	CASSLVEGLYEQFF
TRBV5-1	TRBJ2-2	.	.	TGCGCCAGCAGCTTGGGACACGCGAACACCGGGGAGCTGTTTTTT	CASSLGHANTGELFF
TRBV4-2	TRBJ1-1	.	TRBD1	TGTGCCAGCAGCCGAATCGGGGACAGCGGTGAGACTGAAGCTTTCTTT	CASSRIGDSGETEAFF
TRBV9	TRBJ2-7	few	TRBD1	TGTGCCAGCAGCGTATCGGGACAGGGGTACGAGCAGTACTTC	CASSVSGQGYEQYF
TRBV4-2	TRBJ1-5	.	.	TGTGCCAGCAGCCCCAATTCCAGGGTGCCCCAGCATTTT	CASSPNSRVPQHF
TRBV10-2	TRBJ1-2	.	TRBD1	TGCGCCAGCAGTGTTAGACAGGGCCTAGGCTATGGCTACACCTTC	CASSVRQGLGYGYTF
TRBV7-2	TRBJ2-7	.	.	TGTGCCAGCAGCTTAGTCGCCGGAGTATCTAGCTACGAGCAGTACTTC	CASSLVAGVSSYEQYF
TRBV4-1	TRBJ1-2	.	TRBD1	TGCGCCAGCAGCCAAGGTCAGGGACAGATCTATGGCTACACCTTC	CASSQGQGQIYGYTF
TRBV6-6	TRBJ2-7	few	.	TGTGCCAGCAGTTACTCGGGCCAGATGTACTACGAGCAGTACTTC	CASSYSGQMYYEQYF
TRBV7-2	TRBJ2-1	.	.	TGTGCCAGCAGCTTAGCGAGCGACGCCTACAATGAGCAGTTCTTC	CASSLASDAYNEQFF
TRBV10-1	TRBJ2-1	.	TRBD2	TGCGCCAGGCCCCCTAGCGGGAGAGGTTTAGTCTCCTACAATGAGCAGTTCTTC	CARPPSGRGLVSYNEQFF
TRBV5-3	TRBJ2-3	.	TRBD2	TGTGCCAGAAGCCCCTGCGGGACTACAAGGGGAGATACGCAGTATTTT	CARSPCGTTRGDTQYF
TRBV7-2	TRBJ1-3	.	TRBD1	TGTGCCAGCAGCTACGGACAGGGTCCCTTATATTTT	CASSYGQGPLYF
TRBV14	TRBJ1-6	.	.	TGTGCCAGCAGCCAAGAAGCGTTCAATTCACCCCTCCACTTT	CASSQEAFNSPLHF
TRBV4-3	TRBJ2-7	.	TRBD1	TGCGCCAGCAGCACCGGACAGGGATCCTACGAGCAGTACTTC	CASSTGQGSYEQYF
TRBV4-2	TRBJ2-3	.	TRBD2	TGTGCCAGCAGCCCCCAAACGGCTAGCGGGAGTACAGATACGCAGTATTTT	CASSPQTASGSTDTQYF
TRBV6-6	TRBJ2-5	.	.	TGTGCCAGCACCACAGGTTCGGAGACCCAGTACTTC	CASTTGSETQYF
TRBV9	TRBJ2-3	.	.	TGTGCCAGCAGCTCGTTCACAGATACGCAGTATTTT	CASSSFTDTQYF
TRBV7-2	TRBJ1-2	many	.	TGTGCCAGCAGTACAGGTGTTTATGGCTACACCTTC	CASSTGVYGYTF